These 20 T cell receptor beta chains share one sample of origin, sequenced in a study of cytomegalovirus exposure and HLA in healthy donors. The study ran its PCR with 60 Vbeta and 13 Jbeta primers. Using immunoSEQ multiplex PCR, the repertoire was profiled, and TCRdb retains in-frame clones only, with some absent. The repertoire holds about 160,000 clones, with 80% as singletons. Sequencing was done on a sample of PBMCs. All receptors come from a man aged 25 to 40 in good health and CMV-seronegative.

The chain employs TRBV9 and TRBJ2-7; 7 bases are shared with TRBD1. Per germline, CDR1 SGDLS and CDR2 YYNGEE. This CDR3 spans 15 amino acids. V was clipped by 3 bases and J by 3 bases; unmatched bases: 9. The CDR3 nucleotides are TGTGCCAGCAGCGCCCGGGACAGAGGGAACTACGAGCAGTACTTC. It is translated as CASSARDRGNYEQYF. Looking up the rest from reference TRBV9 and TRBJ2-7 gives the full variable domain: DSGVTQTPKHLITATGQRVTLRCSPRSGDLSVYWYQQSLDQGLQFLIQYYNGEERAKGNILERFSAQQFPDLHSELNLSSLELGDSALYFCASSARDRGNYEQYFGPGTRLTVT.

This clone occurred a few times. CDR3 sequence reads: CASTERGAYEQYF. The CDR3 coding sequence is TGTGCCAGCACCGAACGGGGGGCATACGAGCAGTACTTC. The rearrangement uses TRBV6-1 and TRBJ2-7, with D perhaps matching TRBD2 (7 bases). Trimming took off 7 bases at V and 4 bases at J, with 14 bases between the two ends. The length of the CDR3 is 13 residues. The germline CDR1 and CDR2 sequences are MNHNS and SASEGT.

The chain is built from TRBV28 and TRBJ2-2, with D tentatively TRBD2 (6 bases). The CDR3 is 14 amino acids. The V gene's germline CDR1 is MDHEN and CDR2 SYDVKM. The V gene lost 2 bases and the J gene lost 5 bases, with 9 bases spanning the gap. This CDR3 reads CASSLAGMTGELFF. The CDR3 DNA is TGTGCCAGCAGTTTAGCGGGAATGACCGGGGAGCTGTTTTTT. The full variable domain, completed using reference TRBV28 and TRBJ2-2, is DVKVTQSSRYLVKRTGEKVFLECVQDMDHENMFWYRQDPGLGLRLIYFSYDVKMKEKGDIPEGYSVSREKKERFSLILESASTNQTSMYLCASSLAGMTGELFFGEGSRLTVL.

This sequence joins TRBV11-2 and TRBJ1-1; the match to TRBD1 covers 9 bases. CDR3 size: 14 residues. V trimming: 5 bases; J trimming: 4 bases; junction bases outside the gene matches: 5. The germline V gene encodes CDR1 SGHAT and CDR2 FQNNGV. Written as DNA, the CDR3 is TGTGCCAGCAGCCCAAGACAGGGGGGCACTGAAGCTTTCTTT. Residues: CASSPRQGGTEAFF.

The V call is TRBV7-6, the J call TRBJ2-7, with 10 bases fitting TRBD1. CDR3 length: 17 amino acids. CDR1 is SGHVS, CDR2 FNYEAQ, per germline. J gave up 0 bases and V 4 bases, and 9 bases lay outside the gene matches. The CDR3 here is CASSSIRGQGDSYEQYF. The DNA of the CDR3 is TGTGCCAGCAGCTCGATTCGAGGACAGGGGGACTCCTACGAGCAGTACTTC.

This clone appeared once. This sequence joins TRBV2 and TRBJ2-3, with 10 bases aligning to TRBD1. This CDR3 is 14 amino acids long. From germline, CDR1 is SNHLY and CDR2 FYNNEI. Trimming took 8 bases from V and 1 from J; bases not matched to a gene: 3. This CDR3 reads CASLDRGGTDTQYF. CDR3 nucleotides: TGTGCCAGCCTGGACAGGGGGGGCACAGATACGCAGTATTTT.

The DNA for the CDR3 is TGTGCCAGCAGACGCAGTTCAGGGATTGAGACCCAGTACTTC. It encodes CASRRSSGIETQYF. V is TRBV27 and J is TRBJ2-5; TRBD1 is a possible D gene (5 bases). Germline V gives CDR1 MNHEY, CDR2 SMNVEV (reference sequence). CDR3 length: 14 amino acids. Trimming took off 6 bases at V and 5 bases at J, with 16 bases between the two ends.

The CDR3 protein is CASGLAGEAFF. In DNA, the CDR3 is TGTGCCAGCGGGTTGGCAGGGGAAGCTTTCTTT. The rearrangement joins TRBV2 to TRBJ1-1, with a tentative D call TRBD1 (5 bases). The CDR3 has 11 residues. V was shortened by 8 bases and J by 8 bases, with 12 bases between the two germline ends. Germline values: CDR1 SNHLY, CDR2 FYNNEI.

The CDR3 DNA reads TGTGCCAGCAGCGCCCAGGGGGCGTTGTGGAATTCACCCCTCCACTTT. This translates into CASSAQGALWNSPLHF. V usage is TRBV9 and J usage is TRBJ1-6; 8 nucleotides line up with TRBD1. Germline trimming cut 3 bases from V and 7 bases from J; bases unmatched to any gene: 9. The V gene's germline CDR1 is SGDLS and CDR2 YYNGEE. This CDR3 has 16 residues. The full variable domain, in which reference TRBV9 and TRBJ1-6 provide the parts outside the CDR3, is DSGVTQTPKHLITATGQRVTLRCSPRSGDLSVYWYQQSLDQGLQFLIQYYNGEERAKGNILERFSAQQFPDLHSELNLSSLELGDSALYFCASSAQGALWNSPLHFGNGTRLTVT.

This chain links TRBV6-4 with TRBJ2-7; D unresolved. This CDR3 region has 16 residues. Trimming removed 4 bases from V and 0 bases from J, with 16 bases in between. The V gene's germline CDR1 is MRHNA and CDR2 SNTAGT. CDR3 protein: CASSGSFQCISYEQYF. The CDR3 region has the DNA TGTGCCAGCAGTGGCTCCTTCCAGTGTATCTCCTACGAGCAGTACTTC.

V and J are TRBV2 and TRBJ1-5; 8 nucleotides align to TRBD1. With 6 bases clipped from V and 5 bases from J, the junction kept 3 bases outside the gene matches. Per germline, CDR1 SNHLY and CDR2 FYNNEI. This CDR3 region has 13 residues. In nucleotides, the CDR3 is TGTGCCAGCAGGGGACAGGCTGATCAGCCCCAGCATTTT. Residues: CASRGQADQPQHF.

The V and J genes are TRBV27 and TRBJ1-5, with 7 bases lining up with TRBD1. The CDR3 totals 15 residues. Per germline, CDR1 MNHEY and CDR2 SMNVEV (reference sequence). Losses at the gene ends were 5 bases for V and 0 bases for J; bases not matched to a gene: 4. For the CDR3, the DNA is TGTGCCAGCAGTATACAGGGGAGTAGCAATCAGCCCCAGCATTTT. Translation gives CASSIQGSSNQPQHF.

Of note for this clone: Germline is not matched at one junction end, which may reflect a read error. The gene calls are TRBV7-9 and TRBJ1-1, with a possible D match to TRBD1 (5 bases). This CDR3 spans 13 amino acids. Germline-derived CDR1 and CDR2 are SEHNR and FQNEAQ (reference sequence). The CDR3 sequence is CSSSFGQNTEAFF. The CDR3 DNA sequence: TGTTCCAGCAGCTTCGGACAGAACACTGAAGCTTTCTTT.

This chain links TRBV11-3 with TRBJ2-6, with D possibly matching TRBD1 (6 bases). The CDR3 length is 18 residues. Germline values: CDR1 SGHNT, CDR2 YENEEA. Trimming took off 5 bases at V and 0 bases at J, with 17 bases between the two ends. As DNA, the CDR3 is TGTGCCAGCAGCCTTGGGACACAGGTAGTCTCTGGGGCCAACGTCCTGACTTTC. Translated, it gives CASSLGTQVVSGANVLTF.

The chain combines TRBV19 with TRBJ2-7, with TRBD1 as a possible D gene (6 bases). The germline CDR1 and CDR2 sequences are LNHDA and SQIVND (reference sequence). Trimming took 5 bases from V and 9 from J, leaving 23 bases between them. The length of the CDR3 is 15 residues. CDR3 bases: TGTGCCAGTAGTGTCGGTCCAGGGGTTACAGTTGTGCAGTACTTC. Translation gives CASSVGPGVTVVQYF.

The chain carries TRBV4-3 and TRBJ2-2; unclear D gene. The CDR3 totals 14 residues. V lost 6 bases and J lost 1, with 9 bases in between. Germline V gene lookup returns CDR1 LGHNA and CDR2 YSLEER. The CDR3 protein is CASSPNRNTGELFF. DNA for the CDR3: TGCGCCAGCAGTCCTAACAGGAACACCGGGGAGCTGTTTTTT.

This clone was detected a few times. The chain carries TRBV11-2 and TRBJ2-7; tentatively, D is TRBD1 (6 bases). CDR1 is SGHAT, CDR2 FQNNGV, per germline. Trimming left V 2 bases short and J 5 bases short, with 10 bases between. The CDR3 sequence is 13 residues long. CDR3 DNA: TGTGCCAGCAGCTTATACAGGGCCAACGAGCAGTACTTC. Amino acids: CASSLYRANEQYF. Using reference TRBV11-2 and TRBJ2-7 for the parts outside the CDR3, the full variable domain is EAGVAQSPRYKIIEKRQSVAFWCNPISGHATLYWYQQILGQGPKLLIQFQNNGVVDDSQLPKDRFSAERLKGVDSTLKIQPAKLEDSAVYLCASSLYRANEQYFGPGTRLTVT.

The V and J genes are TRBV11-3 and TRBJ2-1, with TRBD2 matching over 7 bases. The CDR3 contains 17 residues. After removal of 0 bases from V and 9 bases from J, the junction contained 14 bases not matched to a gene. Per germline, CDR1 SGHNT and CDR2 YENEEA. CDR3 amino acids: CASSLESVGRERSEQFF. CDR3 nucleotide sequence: TGTGCCAGCAGCTTAGAAAGTGTGGGGCGGGAGCGTAGTGAGCAGTTCTTC.

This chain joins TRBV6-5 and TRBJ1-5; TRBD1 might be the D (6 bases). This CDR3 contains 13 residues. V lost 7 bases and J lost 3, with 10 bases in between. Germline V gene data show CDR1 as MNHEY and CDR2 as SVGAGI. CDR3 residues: CASKQGVNQPQHF. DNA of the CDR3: TGTGCCAGCAAACAGGGTGTCAATCAGCCCCAGCATTTT.

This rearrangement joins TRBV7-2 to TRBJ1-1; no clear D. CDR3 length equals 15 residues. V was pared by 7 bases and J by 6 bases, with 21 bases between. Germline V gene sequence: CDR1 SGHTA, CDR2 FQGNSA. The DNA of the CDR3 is TGTGCCAGCACCATCCACTGGAGCGGCGAGGCTGAAGCTTTCTTT. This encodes CASTIHWSGEAEAFF.